These T cell receptor beta chains were read from a single sample in a study of vaccination effects on CD4 cells after COVID-19. These receptors are not linked to any known antigen. Sequencing was performed with immunoSEQ multiplex PCR; in TCRdb, only in-frame clones are kept and a portion is missing. The sample contains tens of thousands of clones, 80% to 90% of which appear only once. The sample here was CD4+ T cells from PBMCs cultured with HCoV-229E spike peptides, taken before COVID-19 vaccination. The source of these receptors is a human donor who received a COVID-19 vaccine. CDR3s leave out the opening cysteine and the closing phenylalanine or tryptophan.

TRBJ1-1,TRBV4-2,ASSPGGENTEAF
TRBJ2-1,TRBV24-1,ATSDRPQGARSYNEQF
TRBJ2-3,TRBV11-3,ASSFDQNGDTQY
TRBJ1-6,TRBV3-1/TRBV3-2,ASSQGYNSPLH
TRBJ1-6,TRBV6-5,ASGRQGENSPLH
TRBJ2-1,TRBV11-2,ASSLVPGCSYNEQF
TRBJ1-1,TRBV5-1,ASSPTDSISAF
TRBJ1-4,TRBV19,ASSIQGAKKLF
TRBJ1-5,TRBV6-2/TRBV6-3,ASSYLSGSNQPQH
TRBJ2-1,TRBV24-1,ATSERRLAGGFEQF
TRBJ2-6,TRBV5-1,ASSEVGSGANVLT
TRBJ1-5,TRBV30,AWSVPSGVNQPQH
TRBJ2-2,TRBV27,ASSLRPPGQGSGELF
TRBJ1-3,TRBV4-1,ASSRDRTSSGNTIY
TRBJ1-1,TRBV27,ASSTEGAVLDTEAF
TRBJ2-4,TRBV5-5,ASSLLLAKNIQY
TRBJ1-1,TRBV6-5,ASSLGTGGDTEAF
TRBJ2-5,TRBV6-5,ASSYSRGPNGETQY
TRBJ2-5,TRBV5-1,ASSRDGKETQY
TRBJ1-1,TRBV27,ASSPSDRHREAF
TRBJ1-4,TRBV18,ASSPPSGNEKLF
TRBJ1-6,TRBV5-1,ASSLVGDRNSPLH
TRBJ1-1,TRBV7-9,ASSSSGGGRAF
TRBJ2-3,TRBV12-5,ASGLGWSGGAGDTQY
TRBJ2-5,TRBV5-4,ASSLDPGTGFGKTQY
TRBJ1-1,TRBV12-3/TRBV12-4,ASRYGPTEAF
TRBJ2-2,TRBV7-3,ASSPAGGSNTGELF
TRBJ2-4,TRBV5-1,ASSSFRDRAKNIQY
TRBJ2-3,TRBV11-2,ASSLGLAGITDTQY
TRBJ2-3,TRBV4-3,ASSQLDGGQDTQY
TRBJ2-3,TRBV18,ASSKLAENTDTQY
TRBJ1-4,TRBV27,ASGTGFAEKLF
TRBJ2-5,TRBV2,ASSPLAAQGTQY
TRBJ2-5,TRBV18,ASSPSSQETQY
TRBJ2-2,TRBV7-9,ASRLAGGGPGELF
TRBJ2-1,TRBV25-1,ASSNPGVGDNEQF
TRBJ1-4,TRBV25-1,ASSDTQGRGEKLF
TRBJ1-5,TRBV5-8,ASSQGADRLNQPQH
TRBJ1-2,TRBV7-9,ASSLWESYGYT
TRBJ1-6,TRBV30,AWSQDRVGSPLH